This record looks at one T cell receptor (beta chain) sequence and its context. Sequenced by immunoSEQ multiplex PCR; TCRdb stores in-frame clones only, minus some. The table lists just under 150,000 clones, 70% to 90% of them singletons. The CDR3 totals 17 residues. V lost 5 bases, J lost 0 bases, and 17 bases lay in between. CDR1 SGHVS and CDR2 FQNEAQ come from the germline V gene. The source of the sample is a study of T cell responses to AZD1222 COVID-19 vaccine. The rearrangement joins TRBV7-8 to TRBJ1-3; maybe TRBD1 (6 bases). The sequence was collected from an adult who received the AZD1222 COVID-19 vaccine. The sequenced sample was peripheral blood, obtained 28 days after the second AZD1222 dose. CDR3 sequence reads: CASSQYRVGYSGNTIYF. CDR3 in DNA: TGTGCCAGCAGCCAATACAGGGTTGGATACTCTGGAAACACCATATATTTT.